The 30 T cell receptor beta chains presented below share a single source sample, sequenced in a study of OX40 agonist ivuxolimab in advanced cancers. The protocol was immunoSEQ multiplex PCR, while the TCRdb copy is restricted to in-frame clones and leaves out a portion. The table lists more than 75,000 clones, around 80% of them singletons, with roughly 5.2% in the top ten. The sequences come from CD4+ or CD8+ T cells sorted from blood, collected in a trial of the OX40 agonist ivuxolimab. These receptor sequences come from an adult with an advanced solid tumor such as melanoma, head and neck, liver or kidney cancer.

The CDR3 reads CASSVEQGGIDTQYF. As DNA, the CDR3 is TGTGCCAGCAGCGTTGAACAGGGAGGCATAGATACGCAGTATTTT. The chain uses TRBV9 and TRBJ2-3, with D perhaps given as TRBD1 or TRBD2 (6 bases each). The CDR3 extends over 15 amino acids. Trimming pared 2 bases from V and 5 bases from J, leaving 15 bases between. Per germline, CDR1 SGDLS and CDR2 YYNGEE.

There are a few counts of this clone. The rearrangement links TRBV7-9 to TRBJ2-5; no clear D gene. The germline V gene encodes CDR1 SEHNR and CDR2 FQNEAQ (reference sequence). This CDR3 comprises 13 residues. The germline V and J ends were trimmed by 4 bases and 1 base, with 7 bases remaining between them. The CDR3, as DNA: TGTGCCAGCAGCTATTTGAGCCAAGAGACCCAGTACTTC. Encoded protein: CASSYLSQETQYF.

The chain joins TRBV7-9 to TRBJ1-3; no clear D. The CDR3 totals 15 residues. Germline values: CDR1 SEHNR, CDR2 FQNEAQ (reference sequence). The V end lost 3 bases, the J end lost 4 bases, and 13 bases lay between the germline ends. CDR3 amino acids: CASSFPFQTGNTIYF. The CDR3 bases are TGTGCCAGCAGCTTTCCGTTCCAAACGGGAAACACCATATATTTT. Full variable domain (outside the CDR3, taken from reference TRBV7-9 and TRBJ1-3): DTGVSQNPRHKITKRGQNVTFRCDPISEHNRLYWYRQTLGQGPEFLTYFQNEAQLEKSRLLSDRFSAERPKGSFSTLEIQRTEQGDSAMYLCASSFPFQTGNTIYFGEGSWLTVV.

The chain has TRBV10-3 and TRBJ2-1; 14 bases fit TRBD2. V lost 4 bases, J lost 10 bases, and 6 bases stayed unmatched. This CDR3 has 15 amino acids. Germline CDR1 ENHRY, CDR2 SYGVKD. The CDR3 DNA follows: TGTGCCATCAGTGCGACTAGCGGGAGGGGTAACGAGCAGTTCTTC. It specifies CAISATSGRGNEQFF.

This chain uses TRBV5-1 with TRBJ1-1, with D unclear. With 4 bases removed from V and 7 bases from J, the gap between germline ends came to 29 bases. The CDR3 is made up of 18 amino acids. CDR1 is SGHRS and CDR2 is YFSETQ in the germline V gene. CDR3 amino acids: CASSQDGTMSLGQGEAFF. In DNA form, the CDR3 reads TGCGCCAGCAGCCAGGACGGTACGATGAGTTTGGGTCAAGGTGAAGCTTTCTTT.

The table lists this clone with a count of one. The chain joins TRBV7-8 to TRBJ2-7; TRBD1 might be the D (5 bases). Trimming stripped 0 bases from V and 5 bases from J, with 11 bases between. The CDR3 sequence is 14 residues long. CDR1 and CDR2 from the germline V gene are SGHVS and FQNEAQ. CDR3 amino acids: CASSLAREINEQYF. The DNA for the CDR3 is TGTGCCAGCAGCTTAGCCAGGGAAATCAACGAGCAGTACTTC.

V gene TRBV5-1 combines with J gene TRBJ1-5; D might be TRBD1 (5 bases). Germline loops: CDR1 SGHRS, CDR2 YFSETQ. V lost 4 bases and J 4 bases, leaving 15 bases between the germline ends. The CDR3 has 15 residues. The CDR3 region is CASSPLGGGNQPQHF. In DNA, the CDR3 is TGCGCCAGCAGCCCCCTTGGGGGTGGGAATCAGCCCCAGCATTTT.

The rearrangement uses TRBV19 and TRBJ1-3; D is perhaps TRBD1 (5 bases). This CDR3 is 19 amino acids long. V was shortened by 3 bases and J by 0 bases, with 21 bases between the two germline ends. Germline V gene data show CDR1 as LNHDA and CDR2 as SQIVND (reference sequence). CDR3 protein: CASSIDQTGPPYSGNTIYF. DNA of the CDR3: TGTGCCAGTAGTATCGACCAAACGGGACCGCCGTACTCTGGAAACACCATATATTTT.

The chain combines TRBV20-1 with TRBJ1-1; no clear D. V was shortened by 5 bases and J by 1 base, with 5 bases between the two germline ends. In germline, CDR1 is DFQATT, CDR2 SNEGSKA (reference sequence). The CDR3 is made up of 11 amino acids. CDR3 loop: CSAFRNTEAFF. The CDR3 DNA reads as TGCAGTGCTTTCAGGAACACTGAAGCTTTCTTT.

The chain uses TRBV29-1 and TRBJ1-1; no clear D. CDR1 and CDR2 (germline): SQVTM, ANQGSEA. The CDR3 contains 11 residues. The V end was cut by 4 bases, the J end by 6 bases, with 9 bases between. The CDR3 loop is CSVVLGSEAFF. The CDR3 bases are TGCAGCGTTGTTTTGGGGTCTGAAGCTTTCTTT.

This rearrangement joins TRBV10-1 to TRBJ2-1, with TRBD2 matching over 11 bases. Per germline, CDR1 WNHNN and CDR2 SYGVQD (reference sequence). The J segment lost 7 bases and the V segment lost 5 bases, leaving 7 bases of the junction unmatched. This CDR3 spans 15 amino acids. As DNA, the CDR3 is TGCGCCAGCAGTCAACTAGCGGGAGTTAAAAATGAGCAGTTCTTC. It translates to CASSQLAGVKNEQFF.

The chain has TRBV11-3 and TRBJ2-3, with no clear D. Trimming removed 2 bases at V and 5 bases at J, with 8 bases between. The germline CDR1 and CDR2 sequences are SGHNT and YENEEA. This CDR3 is built from 13 residues. The CDR3 DNA reads as TGTGCCAGCAGCTTAAACTATGGAGATACGCAGTATTTT. Translation: CASSLNYGDTQYF.

The J gene is TRBJ2-7, the V gene TRBV7-2, with 8 bases aligning to TRBD2. Germline values: CDR1 SGHTA, CDR2 FQGNSA. The CDR3 contains 14 residues. The V gene end was trimmed by 4 bases and the J gene end by 3 bases; junction bases not matched to a gene: 5. DNA for the CDR3: TGTGCCAGCAGCTCTACTGCGGGGGGCTACGAGCAGTACTTC. It encodes CASSSTAGGYEQYF.

J is TRBJ1-5 and V is TRBV6-6; 9 bases fit TRBD1. The CDR3 spans 15 residues. Germline V lookup: CDR1 MNHNY, CDR2 SVGAGI (reference sequence). J gave up 1 base and V 6 bases, and 4 bases lay outside the gene matches. The CDR3 bases are TGTGCCAGCAGGATGGACAGGGGAAGCAATCAGCCCCAGCATTTT. Translating it yields CASRMDRGSNQPQHF.

The chain recombines TRBV4-1 with TRBJ2-3; 8 nucleotides agree with TRBD2. CDR1 is MGHRA, CDR2 YSYEKL, per germline. The CDR3 contains 15 residues. After removal of 1 base from V and 6 bases from J, the junction contained 6 bases not matched to a gene. CDR3 sequence (DNA): TGCGCCAGCAGCCAAGGCGCTCGGGGGGGGGATACGCAGTATTTT. Its translation: CASSQGARGGDTQYF.

V and J are TRBV15 and TRBJ2-7, with a tentative D call TRBD1 (6 bases). Germline CDR1 LNHNV, CDR2 YYDKDF (reference sequence). Trimming pared 1 base from V and 6 bases from J, leaving 13 bases between. The CDR3 extends over 14 amino acids. CDR3 DNA sequence: TGTGCCACCAGCAGAGGTACAGGGACGGCCGAGCAGTACTTC. Its protein product is CATSRGTGTAEQYF.

V and J are TRBV6-6 and TRBJ2-1; 8 bases fit TRBD1. Losses at the gene ends were 8 bases for V and 2 bases for J; bases not matched to a gene: 2. The germline V gene has CDR1 MNHNY and CDR2 SVGAGI (reference sequence). The CDR3 contains 13 residues. The CDR3 bases are TGTGCCAGCCGGACAGGGACCTACAATGAGCAGTTCTTC. Protein: CASRTGTYNEQFF.

J is TRBJ2-5 and V is TRBV6-6; perhaps TRBD1 as D (5 bases). Germline V gives CDR1 MNHNY, CDR2 SVGAGI (reference sequence). Trimming took off 8 bases at V and 5 bases at J, with 15 bases between the two ends. The CDR3 contains 13 residues. The CDR3 reads CASASGKGETQYF. The CDR3 region has the DNA TGTGCCAGCGCATCAGGGAAGGGGGAGACCCAGTACTTC.

The chain uses TRBV4-1 and TRBJ2-3; 13 bases align to TRBD2. V lost 4 bases, J lost 5 bases, and 6 bases stayed unmatched. Germline CDR1 reads MGHRA; CDR2 reads YSYEKL. The CDR3 spans 16 residues. DNA for the CDR3: TGCGCCAGCAGCCGTCCCGGGACTAGCGGGGTAGATACGCAGTATTTT. Its translation is CASSRPGTSGVDTQYF.

J is TRBJ2-7 and V is TRBV15; 15 positions match TRBD2. The CDR3 is 20 amino acids. Per the germline V gene, CDR1 is LNHNV and CDR2 is YYDKDF (reference sequence). The trim removed 5 bases at V and 2 bases at J, leaving 16 bases unmatched. CDR3 DNA: TGTGCCACCAGCGGACATACCGGGACTAGCGGGGGGTCTTTCGCCTACGAGCAGTACTTC. This sequence encodes CATSGHTGTSGGSFAYEQYF.

This chain links TRBV4-1 with TRBJ1-4; TRBD1 agrees at 10 bases. This CDR3 is 15 amino acids long. Germline values: CDR1 MGHRA, CDR2 YSYEKL. Trimming at V came to 3 bases and at J to 8 bases, leaving 6 bases not matched to a gene. The CDR3 DNA sequence: TGCGCCAGCAGCCAGGCCGGGACAGGGGTCGAAAAACTGTTTTTT. It is translated as CASSQAGTGVEKLFF.

The J gene is TRBJ1-6, the V gene TRBV11-2; D unclear. CDR1 SGHAT and CDR2 FQNNGV come from the germline V gene. Trimming stripped 1 base from V and 8 bases from J, with 9 bases between. This CDR3 contains 14 residues. In DNA, the CDR3 is TGTGCCAGCAGCTTAGGGGGTTTTGATTCACCCCTCCACTTT. This translates into CASSLGGFDSPLHF.

The chain couples TRBV9 to TRBJ1-3; D is unresolved. V shed 0 bases and J shed 3 bases, with 7 bases lying between them. Per germline, CDR1 SGDLS and CDR2 YYNGEE. The CDR3 is 14 residues long. The CDR3 nucleotides read TGTGCCAGCAGCGTAGGTCCCGGTGGAAACACCATATATTTT. It yields the protein CASSVGPGGNTIYF.

This chain joins TRBV29-1 and TRBJ2-3, with a tentative D call TRBD1 (6 bases). V was trimmed by 3 bases and J by 0 bases, leaving 10 bases between them. The CDR3 sequence is 14 residues long. Germline loops: CDR1 SQVTM, CDR2 ANQGSEA. CDR3 loop: CSVEWGPSTDTQYF. In DNA, the CDR3 is TGCAGCGTTGAGTGGGGGCCTAGCACAGATACGCAGTATTTT.

The J gene is TRBJ2-7, the V gene TRBV28, with D unclear. V was trimmed by 2 bases and J by 4 bases, leaving 15 bases between them. CDR3 size: 15 residues. The germline gives CDR1 MDHEN, CDR2 SYDVKM. The chain's CDR3 is CASSLESSGRYEQYF. Written as DNA, the CDR3 is TGTGCCAGCAGTTTAGAAAGTTCCGGGCGGTACGAGCAGTACTTC.

This clone is a singleton in its sample. The DNA for the CDR3 is TGTGCCTGGAGCCGACAGGGGCCTGGGAGCAATCAGCCCCAGCATTTT. Translating it yields CAWSRQGPGSNQPQHF. The chain employs TRBV30 and TRBJ1-5, with TRBD1 matching 8 bases. Trimming took 3 bases from V and 1 from J; bases not matched to a gene: 8. CDR1 is GTSNPN, CDR2 SVGIG, per germline (reference sequence). CDR3 length: 16 amino acids.

The V and J genes are TRBV4-1 and TRBJ2-5, with D unclear. The CDR3 extends over 14 amino acids. Trimming shortened V by 0 bases and J by 0 bases, and 5 bases separated the two germline ends. CDR1 is MGHRA and CDR2 is YSYEKL in the germline V gene. CDR3 sequence: CASSQEEYQETQYF. In DNA form, the CDR3 reads TGCGCCAGCAGCCAAGAAGAGTACCAAGAGACCCAGTACTTC.

This chain links TRBV6-1 with TRBJ1-2; 10 nucleotides align to TRBD1. The CDR3 has 15 residues. Germline-derived CDR1 and CDR2 are MNHNS and SASEGT. Trimming took 7 bases from V and 6 from J; bases not matched to a gene: 11. For the CDR3, the DNA is TGTGCCAGCACCTTCCCGGGACAGGGGAACGATGGCTACACCTTC. Translation gives CASTFPGQGNDGYTF.

Here the CDR3 DNA reads TGTGCCAGCAGTGAAAAAGGCAATAGCAATCAGCCCCAGCATTTT. As protein: CASSEKGNSNQPQHF. V is TRBV2 and J is TRBJ1-5; D ambiguous. Trimming stripped 2 bases from V and 0 bases from J, with 8 bases between. Germline V gene lookup returns CDR1 SNHLY and CDR2 FYNNEI. The CDR3 spans 15 residues. Full variable domain (rest looked up from reference TRBV2 and TRBJ1-5): EPEVTQTPSHQVTQMGQEVILRCVPISNHLYFYWYRQILGQKVEFLVSFYNNEISEKSEIFDDQFSVERPDGSNFTLKIRSTKLEDSAMYFCASSEKGNSNQPQHFGDGTRLSIL.

This chain connects TRBV5-1 to TRBJ2-1; D not resolved. This CDR3 region has 14 residues. V was clipped by 1 base and J by 8 bases, with 13 bases between them. Germline CDR1 SGHRS, CDR2 YFSETQ. CDR3 protein: CASSLSGPGYEQFF. For the CDR3, the DNA is TGCGCCAGCAGCTTGTCCGGACCCGGGTATGAGCAGTTCTTC.